One sample yielded the 10 T cell receptor beta chains listed below, sequenced in a study of regulatory T cells in long-lasting Graves disease. Arm-PCR of CDR3 regions and iRepertoire HTBI primers were the basis on which TCR beta libraries were built. TCRdb analysed the multiplex PCR reads with MiXCR anew, one entry per CDR3 protein. Among 450,000 to 600,000 distinct CDR3 sequences listed, 16% were seen once. Documented time point: newly diagnosed GD, antithyroid drugs for less than 3 months. PBMC-derived RNA was used for the TCR library. The sample was also linked to a second study, of T cells in Graves' hyperthyroidism and ophthalmopathy.

The sample in question was peripheral blood mononuclear cells (PBMCs), obtained at new diagnosis, from a patient treated with antithyroid drugs. Every receptor here comes from a man aged 35 to 55 with Graves disease.

This clonotype occurred a few times. V and J are TRBV29-1 and TRBJ1-1, with no clear D. The CDR3 is 15 residues long. The V gene's germline CDR1 is SQVTM and CDR2 ANQGSEA. The ends were cut back, 0 bases at V and 4 bases at J, with 15 bases in the middle. The CDR3 sequence is CSVEDLFGVGTEAFF. CDR3 bases: TGCAGCGTTGAAGATCTTTTCGGGGTTGGCACTGAAGCTTTCTTT.

There are a few counts of this clonotype. The rearrangement joins TRBV6-1 to TRBJ2-4; 7 bases match TRBD1. The CDR3 loop spans 14 amino acids. Germline trimming cut 7 bases from V and 2 bases from J; bases unmatched to any gene: 5. Germline lookup yields CDR1 MNHNS and CDR2 SASEGT. The CDR3 sequence is CASNTGASKNIQYF. CDR3 in DNA: TGTGCCAGCAATACAGGGGCATCCAAAAACATTCAGTACTTC.

V gene TRBV5-1 combines with J gene TRBJ2-3; 12 nucleotides match TRBD2. In germline, CDR1 is SGHRS, CDR2 YFSETQ. This CDR3 region has 15 residues. V lost 1 base and J lost 6; bases outside the gene matches: 3. The CDR3 coding sequence is TGCGCCAGCAGCTTGCCGGGACTAGCGGGCGATACGCAGTATTTT. It specifies CASSLPGLAGDTQYF.

On this clonotype itself: This likely stems from a read error, as it lies one base from a far larger clone. The gene calls are TRBV6-2 or TRBV6-3 and TRBJ2-5, with TRBD2 identical over 7 bases. Per germline, CDR1 MNHEY and CDR2 SVGEGT. The length of the CDR3 is 14 residues. The CDR3 region has the DNA TGTGCCAGCAGTTTCGGCGGGAGCCAAGAGGCCCAGTACTTC. Its protein product is CASSFGGSQEAQYF.

The sample holds a few counts of this clonotype. This chain uses TRBV6-8 with TRBJ1-5; no definite D call. Per germline, CDR1 MNHGY and CDR2 SAAAGT. This CDR3 has 14 residues. V dropped 7 bases and J dropped 4 bases, with 14 bases sitting between them. In nucleotides, the CDR3 is TGTGCCAGCATAACAAATGGAGGGAATCAGCCCCAGCATTTT. Its protein is CASITNGGNQPQHF.

The rearrangement uses TRBV3-1 and TRBJ2-6; D possibly corresponds to TRBD2 (5 bases). This CDR3 region has 15 residues. The V end lost 6 bases, the J end lost 4 bases, and 13 bases lay between the germline ends. Germline CDR1 LGHDT, CDR2 YNNKEL (reference sequence). The CDR3 bases are TGTGCCAGCAGGCCGGGGTTAGGGGGGGCCAACGTCCTGACTTTC. Its translation: CASRPGLGGANVLTF.

This clonotype has at least ten counts. The chain recombines TRBV2 with TRBJ1-1; possible D gene TRBD1, 6 bases. Germline V gene lookup returns CDR1 SNHLY and CDR2 FYNNEI. With 5 bases removed from V and 2 bases from J, the gap between germline ends came to 12 bases. The CDR3 runs to 14 residues. The CDR3 sequence: CASSPVDSNTEAFF. The CDR3 DNA sequence: TGTGCCAGCAGTCCTGTGGACAGCAACACTGAAGCTTTCTTT.

This clonotype was counted only a few times. The chain joins TRBV10-3 to TRBJ1-1, with 7 bases fitting TRBD1. Trimming cost V 6 bases and J 4 bases; bases outside gene matches: 8. The CDR3 is 14 residues long. Germline CDR1 is ENHRY and CDR2 is SYGVKD. The CDR3 bases are TGTGCCATCAGGGGAGACAGGGATGGCACTGAAGCTTTCTTT. Translated, it gives CAIRGDRDGTEAFF.

This sequence joins TRBV29-1 and TRBJ1-1; D is uncertain. The CDR3 contains 12 residues. Germline V gene data show CDR1 as SQVTM and CDR2 as ANQGSEA. V lost 6 bases and J 3 bases, leaving 11 bases between the germline ends. CDR3 bases: TGCAGCGTATACGGGAGATACACTGAAGCTTTCTTT. Translating gives CSVYGRYTEAFF.

A few counts support this clonotype. The gene calls are TRBV7-9 and TRBJ2-7, with TRBD1 as a possible D gene (6 bases). V lost 7 bases to trimming and J lost 0 bases, with 13 bases between them. Germline V gene sequence: CDR1 SEHNR, CDR2 FQNEAQ (reference sequence). The CDR3 runs 14 residues. The CDR3, as DNA: TGTGCCAGCACCCCGGACAGATACTCCTACGAGCAGTACTTC. The encoded protein is CASTPDRYSYEQYF.